The next 20 T cell receptor beta chains were all read from a single sample in a study of blood T cell repertoires in COVID-19. Assay: immunoSEQ multiplex PCR; the TCRdb copy retains only in-frame clones and omits some. The sample yields 25,000 to 35,000 clones, roughly 87% seen once. The sample comprised peripheral blood. These receptors were collected from a human donor with acute or convalescent COVID-19. The donor label of this sample is uncertain.

This clone has a single count. The chain uses TRBV7-8 and TRBJ2-3, with 9 positions matching TRBD2. The CDR3 is 17 amino acids. CDR1 SGHVS and CDR2 FQNEAQ come from the germline V gene. With 0 bases clipped from V and 5 bases from J, the junction kept 9 bases outside the gene matches. This CDR3 is CASSLAGSGGSVDTQYF. The CDR3 nucleotides are TGTGCCAGCAGCTTAGCGGGGAGCGGGGGGTCCGTAGATACGCAGTATTTT.

V gene TRBV29-1 combines with J gene TRBJ1-2, with unresolved D. V dropped 3 bases and J dropped 3 bases, with 8 bases sitting between them. The CDR3 has 12 residues. Germline V lookup: CDR1 SQVTM, CDR2 ANQGSEA. The CDR3, as DNA: TGCAGCGTTGAGGCCCGCTACTATGGCTACACCTTC. Translated: CSVEARYYGYTF.

This clone was found once. The chain combines TRBV3-1 (or the pseudogene TRBV3-2) with TRBJ1-1; no clear D gene. CDR3 length equals 14 residues. CDR1 LGHDT and CDR2 YNNKEL come from the germline V gene (reference sequence). V was clipped by 8 bases and J by 4 bases, with 17 bases between them. This chain's CDR3 is CASVNRAAGTEAFF. CDR3 nucleotides: TGTGCCAGCGTAAACCGGGCCGCGGGCACTGAAGCTTTCTTT.

The CDR3 region has the DNA TGTGCCAGCAGCCGGACAGGGGGTGAAGGAGAGACCCAGTACTTC. It codes for CASSRTGGEGETQYF. This chain connects TRBV7-3 to TRBJ2-5, with 10 positions matching TRBD1. Germline V CDR1 and CDR2: SGHTA, FQGTGA. Losses at the gene ends were 5 bases for V and 4 bases for J; bases not matched to a gene: 7. This CDR3 comprises 15 residues. Using reference TRBV7-3 and TRBJ2-5 for the parts outside the CDR3, the full variable domain is GAGVSQTPSNKVTEKGKYVELRCDPISGHTALYWYRQSLGQGPEFLIYFQGTGAADDSGLPNDRFFAVRPEGSVSTLKIQRTERGDSAVYLCASSRTGGEGETQYFGPGTRLLVL.

This clone has more than one count but fewer than ten. V is TRBV2 and J is TRBJ1-5, with unresolved D. V lost 7 bases to trimming and J lost 3 bases, with 10 bases between them. This CDR3 spans 13 amino acids. Germline-derived CDR1 and CDR2 are SNHLY and FYNNEI. CDR3 sequence: CASKRGNNQPQHF. The CDR3 DNA sequence: TGTGCCAGCAAGCGAGGGAACAATCAGCCCCAGCATTTT.

The V call is TRBV7-9, the J call TRBJ1-1; maybe TRBD1 (5 bases). Germline CDR1 SEHNR, CDR2 FQNEAQ (reference sequence). V was trimmed by 6 bases and J by 1 base, leaving 9 bases between them. The CDR3 contains 13 residues. The CDR3 is CASRLTANTEAFF. The CDR3 DNA reads as TGTGCCAGCAGGCTGACAGCGAACACTGAAGCTTTCTTT.

The chain employs TRBV5-6 and TRBJ2-7, with D maybe TRBD1 (5 bases). The CDR3 consists of 13 residues. With 0 bases removed from V and 6 bases from J, the gap between germline ends came to 10 bases. Germline V gene data show CDR1 as SGHDT and CDR2 as YYEEEE. This CDR3 reads CASSLVGAPEQYF. The CDR3, as DNA: TGTGCCAGCAGCTTGGTAGGGGCTCCCGAGCAGTACTTC.

This chain joins TRBV6-2 or TRBV6-3 and TRBJ2-7; 9 positions match TRBD1. Trimming removed 5 bases from V and 2 bases from J; junction bases left unmatched: 7. Germline lookup yields CDR1 MNHEY and CDR2 SVGEGT. The CDR3 runs to 15 residues. The chain's CDR3 is CASSGGQGTTYEQYF. Written as DNA, the CDR3 is TGTGCCAGCAGTGGAGGACAGGGGACCACCTACGAGCAGTACTTC.

The J gene is TRBJ2-2, the V gene TRBV18; possible D gene TRBD1, 6 bases. Germline CDR1 KGHSH, CDR2 LQKENI. V was clipped by 6 bases and J by 4 bases, with 12 bases between them. CDR3 length equals 14 residues. CDR3 bases: TGTGCCAGCTCGATCCAGGGGACCACCGGGGAGCTGTTTTTT. It is translated as CASSIQGTTGELFF.

In DNA form, the CDR3 reads TGTGCCAGCAGCCAGATCCGGGATTCACCCCTCCACTTT. The encoded protein is CASSQIRDSPLHF. The chain recombines TRBV3-1 (or the pseudogene TRBV3-2) with TRBJ1-6, with no clear D. V was pared by 3 bases and J by 8 bases, with 8 bases between. The CDR3 length is 13 residues. The V gene's germline CDR1 is LGHDT and CDR2 YNNKEL (reference sequence).

The V and J genes are TRBV19 and TRBJ2-7; weak D call: TRBD1 (5 bases). Trimming took 5 bases from V and 5 from J, leaving 16 bases between them. CDR3 size: 14 residues. CDR1 is LNHDA and CDR2 is SQIVND in the germline V gene (reference sequence). CDR3 coding DNA: TGTGCCAGTAGTCCCCGGGTAGGGGTCGACGAGCAGTACTTC. It translates to CASSPRVGVDEQYF. The full variable domain, in which reference TRBV19 and TRBJ2-7 provide the parts outside the CDR3, is DGGITQSPKYLFRKEGQNVTLSCEQNLNHDAMYWYRQDPGQGLRLIYYSQIVNDFQKGDIAEGYSVSREKKESFPLTVTSAQKNPTAFYLCASSPRVGVDEQYFGPGTRLTVT.

This clone was found once. The chain employs TRBV2 and TRBJ1-5; D call uncertain. Trimming stripped 7 bases from V and 0 bases from J, with 7 bases between. Germline V gene lookup returns CDR1 SNHLY and CDR2 FYNNEI. The CDR3 is 13 amino acids. This CDR3 is CASKSNSNQPQHF. The CDR3, as DNA: TGTGCCAGCAAGAGTAATAGCAATCAGCCCCAGCATTTT.

The chain recombines TRBV3-1 (or the pseudogene TRBV3-2) with TRBJ2-3; 12 positions agree with TRBD2. The germline V gene encodes CDR1 LGHDT and CDR2 YNNKEL (reference sequence). The trim removed 4 bases at V and 1 base at J, leaving 0 bases unmatched. This CDR3 contains 15 residues. The CDR3 protein is CASSRLAGGTDTQYF. CDR3 coding DNA: TGTGCCAGCAGCCGACTAGCGGGGGGCACAGATACGCAGTATTTT.

This chain uses TRBV7-2 with TRBJ2-4; 8 nucleotides match TRBD2. J lost 3 bases, V lost 1 base, and 5 bases had no gene match. Germline CDR1 is SGHTA and CDR2 is FQGNSA. The CDR3 is made up of 16 amino acids. The CDR3 coding sequence is TGTGCCAGCAGCTTAGATTGGGCGGGAGGCAAAAACATTCAGTACTTC. This gives the protein CASSLDWAGGKNIQYF.

This rearrangement joins TRBV7-8 to TRBJ2-2, with 8 bases that match TRBD1. The CDR3 covers 16 residues. Germline V gene sequence: CDR1 SGHVS, CDR2 FQNEAQ. Unmatched junction bases numbered 11, after V lost 6 bases and J lost 5 bases. The CDR3 DNA reads as TGTGCCAGCAGGTGGACAGGGTTTACGAGTACCGGGGAGCTGTTTTTT. Its translation is CASRWTGFTSTGELFF.

The chain combines TRBV11-2 with TRBJ1-4, with TRBD1 matching 9 bases. The CDR3 sequence is 16 residues long. The V segment lost 3 bases and the J segment 5 bases; nucleotides outside the gene matches: 7. Germline V lookup: CDR1 SGHAT, CDR2 FQNNGV. The CDR3 nucleotides read TGTGCCAGCAGCTTTGGAACCGGGACAGGGAATGAAAAACTGTTTTTT. It translates to CASSFGTGTGNEKLFF.

The J gene is TRBJ1-2, the V gene TRBV19; D perhaps matches TRBD1 (5 bases). V was shortened by 5 bases and J by 9 bases, with 22 bases between the two germline ends. CDR1 LNHDA and CDR2 SQIVND come from the germline V gene (reference sequence). The CDR3 sequence is 15 residues long. The CDR3 coding sequence is TGTGCCAGTAGTGCCCGAGTTGGGCAGGGTGATCGCTACACCTTC. Its protein product is CASSARVGQGDRYTF.

The chain has TRBV3-1 (or the pseudogene TRBV3-2) and TRBJ2-1, with D hard to call. Trimming cost V 3 bases and J 7 bases, with 10 bases left between them. Germline V gene lookup returns CDR1 LGHDT and CDR2 YNNKEL (reference sequence). CDR3 length: 13 amino acids. CDR3 sequence (DNA): TGTGCCAGCAGCCACTTAGTGGTGAATGAGCAGTTCTTC. It yields the protein CASSHLVVNEQFF.

The chain is built from TRBV18 and TRBJ2-7; no clear D. V was pared by 4 bases and J by 6 bases, with 13 bases between. Germline V gene lookup returns CDR1 KGHSH and CDR2 LQKENI. CDR3 length equals 13 residues. The DNA of the CDR3 is TGTGCCAGCTCACTCAATTACGGGTCCGAGCAGTACGTC. Translating it yields CASSLNYGSEQYV.

This clone was counted a few times. This chain links TRBV6-1 with TRBJ1-1; D is undetermined. Germline CDR1 MNHNS, CDR2 SASEGT. The CDR3 contains 13 residues. V lost 2 bases, J lost 4 bases, and 8 bases lay in between. This chain's CDR3 is CASSEQAPTEAFF. CDR3 sequence (DNA): TGTGCCAGCAGTGAACAGGCCCCCACTGAAGCTTTCTTT.